This T cell receptor (beta chain) was retrieved from a study of Ad26.COV2.S vaccination and SARS-CoV-2 variants. Documented treatment: roughly 19 received Ad26.COV2.S at low or high dose, single or two shots; 5 received placebo; per-sample allocation not given. Day 63 after the first injection of vaccine or placebo was the sampling time. Donation came from an adult in Boston who was aged 18-55 years. V shed 3 bases and J shed 8 bases, with 13 bases lying between them. The germline CDR1 and CDR2 sequences are ENHRY and SYGVKD. The CDR3 runs 14 residues. Clones were sequenced by immunoSEQ multiplex PCR, and TCRdb holds only the in-frame ones, with some missing. The table has 400,000 to 450,000 clones, 90% seen once.

This receptor was identified in a person aged 18-65 years who received the Ad26.COV2.S COVID-19 vaccine or a placebo. The material was peripheral blood, obtained in a trial of Ad26.COV2.S vaccine versus placebo. This chain links TRBV10-3 with TRBJ2-2, with D maybe TRBD2 (6 bases). The CDR3 sequence is CAISDMSGVGELFF. CDR3 DNA: TGTGCCATCAGTGATATGTCGGGAGTGGGGGAGCTGTTTTTT.